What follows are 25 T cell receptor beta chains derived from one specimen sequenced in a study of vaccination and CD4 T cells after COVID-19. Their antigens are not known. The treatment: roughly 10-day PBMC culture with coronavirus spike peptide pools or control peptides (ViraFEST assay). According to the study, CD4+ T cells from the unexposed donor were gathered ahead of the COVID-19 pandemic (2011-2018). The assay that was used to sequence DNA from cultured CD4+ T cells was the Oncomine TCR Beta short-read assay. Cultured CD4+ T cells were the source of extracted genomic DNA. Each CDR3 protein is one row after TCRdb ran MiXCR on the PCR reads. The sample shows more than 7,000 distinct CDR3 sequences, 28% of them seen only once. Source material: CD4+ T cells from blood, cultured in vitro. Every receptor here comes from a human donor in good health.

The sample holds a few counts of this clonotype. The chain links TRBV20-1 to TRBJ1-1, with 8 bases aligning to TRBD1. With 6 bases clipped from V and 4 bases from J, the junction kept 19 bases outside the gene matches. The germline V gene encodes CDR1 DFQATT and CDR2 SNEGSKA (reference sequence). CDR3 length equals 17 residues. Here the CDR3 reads CSADEDRGFLWGTEAFF. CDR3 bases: TGCAGTGCAGATGAAGACAGGGGCTTTCTCTGGGGCACTGAAGCTTTCTTT.

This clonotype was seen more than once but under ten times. The CDR3 spells CSALGRGLNEQFF. The CDR3 nucleotides are TGCAGTGCGCTCGGACGGGGTTTGAATGAGCAGTTCTTC. The chain links TRBV20-1 to TRBJ2-1, with D maybe TRBD2 (5 bases). The length of the CDR3 is 13 residues. V was pared by 6 bases and J by 7 bases, with 16 bases between. Germline V CDR1 and CDR2: DFQATT, SNEGSKA (reference sequence).

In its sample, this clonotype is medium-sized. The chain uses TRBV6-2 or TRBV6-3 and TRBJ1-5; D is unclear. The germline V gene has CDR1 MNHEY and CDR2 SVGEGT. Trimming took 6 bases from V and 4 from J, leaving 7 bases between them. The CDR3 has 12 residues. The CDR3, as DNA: TGTGCCAGCAGCCTTGGGAATCAGCCCCAGCATTTT. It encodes CASSLGNQPQHF.

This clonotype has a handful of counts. CDR3 amino acids: CSARYGTVMNTEAFF. The CDR3 DNA is TGCAGTGCTAGATACGGGACAGTCATGAACACTGAAGCTTTCTTT. The J gene is TRBJ1-1, the V gene TRBV20-1, with 7 bases lining up with TRBD1. Germline trimming cut 2 bases from V and 0 bases from J; bases unmatched to any gene: 6. From germline, CDR1 is DFQATT and CDR2 SNEGSKA (reference sequence). The CDR3 runs 15 residues.

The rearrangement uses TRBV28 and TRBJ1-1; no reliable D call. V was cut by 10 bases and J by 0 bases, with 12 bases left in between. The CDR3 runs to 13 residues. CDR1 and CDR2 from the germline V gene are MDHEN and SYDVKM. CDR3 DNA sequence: TGTGCCACTGGACGGCTCATGAACACTGAAGCTTTCTTT. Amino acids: CATGRLMNTEAFF. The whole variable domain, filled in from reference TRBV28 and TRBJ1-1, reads DVKVTQSSRYLVKRTGEKVFLECVQDMDHENMFWYRQDPGLGLRLIYFSYDVKMKEKGDIPEGYSVSREKKERFSLILESASTNQTSMYLCATGRLMNTEAFFGQGTRLTVV.

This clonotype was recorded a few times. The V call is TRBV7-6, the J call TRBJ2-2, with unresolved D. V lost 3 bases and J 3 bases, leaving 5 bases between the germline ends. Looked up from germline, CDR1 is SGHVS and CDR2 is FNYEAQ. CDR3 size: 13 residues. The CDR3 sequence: CASSFRDTGELFF. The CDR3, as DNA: TGTGCCAGCAGCTTCCGGGACACCGGGGAGCTGTTTTTT.

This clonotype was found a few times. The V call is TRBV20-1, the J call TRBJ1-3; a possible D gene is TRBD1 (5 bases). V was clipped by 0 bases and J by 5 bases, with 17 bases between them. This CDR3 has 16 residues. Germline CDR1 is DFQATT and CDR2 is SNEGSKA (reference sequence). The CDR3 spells CSARDSWGRGRNTIYF. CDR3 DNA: TGCAGTGCTAGAGATTCCTGGGGACGGGGGAGAAACACCATATATTTT.

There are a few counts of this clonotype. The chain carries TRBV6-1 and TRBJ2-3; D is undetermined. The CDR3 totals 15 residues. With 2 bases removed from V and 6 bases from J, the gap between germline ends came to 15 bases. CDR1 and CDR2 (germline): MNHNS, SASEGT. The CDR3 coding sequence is TGTGCCAGCAGTGAAAGTTGGGTGGGTTTGGATACGCAGTATTTT. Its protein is CASSESWVGLDTQYF.

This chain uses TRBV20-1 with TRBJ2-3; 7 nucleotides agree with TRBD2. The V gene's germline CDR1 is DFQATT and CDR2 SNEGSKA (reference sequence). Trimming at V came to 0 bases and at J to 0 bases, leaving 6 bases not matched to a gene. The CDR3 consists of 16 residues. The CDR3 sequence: CSARETAGPSTDTQYF. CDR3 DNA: TGCAGTGCTAGAGAAACAGCGGGGCCGAGCACAGATACGCAGTATTTT.

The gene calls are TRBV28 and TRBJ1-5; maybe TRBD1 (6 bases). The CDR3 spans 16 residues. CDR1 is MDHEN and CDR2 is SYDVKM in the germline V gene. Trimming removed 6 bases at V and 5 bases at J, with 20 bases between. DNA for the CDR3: TGTGCCAGCAGCCTTGCGTTTTGGGGGGGCGATCAGCCCCAGCATTTT. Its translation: CASSLAFWGGDQPQHF.

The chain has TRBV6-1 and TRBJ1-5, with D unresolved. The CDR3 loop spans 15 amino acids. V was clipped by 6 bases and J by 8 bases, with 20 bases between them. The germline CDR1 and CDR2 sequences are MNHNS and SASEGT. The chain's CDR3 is CASSPPPGFGEPQHF. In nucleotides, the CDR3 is TGTGCCAGCAGCCCCCCCCCCGGGTTCGGTGAGCCCCAGCATTTT.

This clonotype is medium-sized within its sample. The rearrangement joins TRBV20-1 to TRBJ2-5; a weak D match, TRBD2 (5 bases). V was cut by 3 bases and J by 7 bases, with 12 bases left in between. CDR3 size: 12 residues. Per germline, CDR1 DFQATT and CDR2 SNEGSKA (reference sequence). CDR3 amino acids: CSASWRVGTQYF. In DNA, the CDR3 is TGCAGTGCTAGTTGGCGGGTTGGGACCCAGTACTTC.

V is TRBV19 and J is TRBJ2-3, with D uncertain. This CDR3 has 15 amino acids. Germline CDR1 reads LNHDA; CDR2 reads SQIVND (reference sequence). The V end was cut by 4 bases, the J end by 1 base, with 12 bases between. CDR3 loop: CASSKTITGTDTQYF. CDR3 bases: TGTGCCAGTAGTAAGACGATTACGGGCACAGATACGCAGTATTTT.

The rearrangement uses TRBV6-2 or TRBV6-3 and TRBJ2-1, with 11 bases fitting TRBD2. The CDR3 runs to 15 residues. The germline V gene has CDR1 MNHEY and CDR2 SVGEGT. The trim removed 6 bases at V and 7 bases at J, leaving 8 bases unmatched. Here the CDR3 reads CASRNSGREGNEQFF. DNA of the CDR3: TGTGCCAGCAGAAATAGCGGGAGGGAGGGGAATGAGCAGTTCTTC.

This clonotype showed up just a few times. The CDR3 is CASSMIGTSGSTQYF. The CDR3 DNA follows: TGTGCCAGCAGTATGATAGGGACTAGCGGTTCTACGCAGTATTTT. The chain is built from TRBV28 and TRBJ2-3, with TRBD2 matching over 11 bases. The CDR3 covers 15 residues. V trimming: 5 bases; J trimming: 8 bases; junction bases outside the gene matches: 9. The germline gives CDR1 MDHEN, CDR2 SYDVKM.

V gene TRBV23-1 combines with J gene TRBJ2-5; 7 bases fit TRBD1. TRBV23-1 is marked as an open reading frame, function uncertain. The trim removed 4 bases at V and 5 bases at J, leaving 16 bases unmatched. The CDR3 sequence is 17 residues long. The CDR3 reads CASSPLRTGRGTETQYF. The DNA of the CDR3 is TGCGCCAGCAGTCCACTCCGGACAGGACGGGGCACGGAGACCCAGTACTTC.

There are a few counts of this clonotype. CDR3 in amino acids: CASRTSGYNEQFF. For the CDR3, the DNA is TGTGCCAGCAGGACTAGCGGGTACAATGAGCAGTTCTTC. The rearrangement links TRBV11-2 to TRBJ2-1; TRBD2 matches at 10 bases. The CDR3 sequence is 13 residues long. Per the germline V gene, CDR1 is SGHAT and CDR2 is FQNNGV. Losses at the gene ends were 6 bases for V and 4 bases for J; bases not matched to a gene: 0.

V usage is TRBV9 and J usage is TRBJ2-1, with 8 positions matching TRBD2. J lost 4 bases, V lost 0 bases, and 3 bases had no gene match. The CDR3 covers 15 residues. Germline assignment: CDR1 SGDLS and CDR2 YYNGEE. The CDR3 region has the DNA TGTGCCAGCAGCGTAGGTAGCGGGGCATACAATGAGCAGTTCTTC. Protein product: CASSVGSGAYNEQFF.

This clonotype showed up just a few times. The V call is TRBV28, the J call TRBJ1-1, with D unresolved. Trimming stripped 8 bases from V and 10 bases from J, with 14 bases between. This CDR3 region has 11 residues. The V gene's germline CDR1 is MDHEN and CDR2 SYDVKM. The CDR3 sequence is CASYRLSSAFF. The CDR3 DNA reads TGTGCCAGCTACAGATTAAGCTCAGCTTTCTTT.

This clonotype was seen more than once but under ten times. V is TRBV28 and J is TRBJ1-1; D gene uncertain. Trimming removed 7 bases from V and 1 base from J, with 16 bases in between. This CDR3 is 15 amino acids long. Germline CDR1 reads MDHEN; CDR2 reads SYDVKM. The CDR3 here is CASTQSTPPNTEAFF. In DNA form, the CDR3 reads TGTGCCAGCACTCAATCGACACCTCCGAACACTGAAGCTTTCTTT.

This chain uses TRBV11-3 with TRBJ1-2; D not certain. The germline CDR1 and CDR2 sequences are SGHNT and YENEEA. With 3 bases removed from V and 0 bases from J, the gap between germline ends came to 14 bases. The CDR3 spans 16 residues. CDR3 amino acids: CASSFRFAGSNYGYTF. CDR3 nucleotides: TGTGCCAGCAGCTTTCGATTTGCAGGCTCTAACTATGGCTACACCTTC.

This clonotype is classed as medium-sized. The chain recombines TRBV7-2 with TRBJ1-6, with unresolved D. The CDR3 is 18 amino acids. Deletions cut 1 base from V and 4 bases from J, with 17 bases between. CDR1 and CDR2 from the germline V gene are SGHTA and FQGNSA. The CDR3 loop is CASSLGLGSRNYNSPLHF. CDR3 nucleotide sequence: TGTGCCAGCAGCTTAGGTCTGGGGAGCAGGAATTATAATTCACCCCTCCACTTT.

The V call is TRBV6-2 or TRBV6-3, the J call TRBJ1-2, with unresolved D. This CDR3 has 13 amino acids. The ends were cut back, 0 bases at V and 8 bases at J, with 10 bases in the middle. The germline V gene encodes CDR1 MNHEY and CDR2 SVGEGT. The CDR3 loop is CASSYSSRYGYTF. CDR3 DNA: TGTGCCAGCAGTTACTCGAGTAGGTACGGCTACACCTTC.

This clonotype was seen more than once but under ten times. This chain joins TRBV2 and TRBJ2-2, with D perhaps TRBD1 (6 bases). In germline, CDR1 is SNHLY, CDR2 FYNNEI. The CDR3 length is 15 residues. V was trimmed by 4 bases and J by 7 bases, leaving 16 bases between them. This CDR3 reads CASSVLQGLDGELFF. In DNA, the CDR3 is TGTGCCAGCAGTGTACTTCAGGGGCTGGACGGGGAGCTGTTTTTT.

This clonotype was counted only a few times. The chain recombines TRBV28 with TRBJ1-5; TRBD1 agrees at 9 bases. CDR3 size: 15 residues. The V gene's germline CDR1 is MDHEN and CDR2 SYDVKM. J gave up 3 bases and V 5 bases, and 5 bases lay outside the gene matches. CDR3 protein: CASSVQGALNQPQHF. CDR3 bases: TGTGCCAGCAGTGTACAGGGGGCCCTCAATCAGCCCCAGCATTTT.